The following is a T cell receptor (beta chain) sequence with its context. Data came from immunoSEQ multiplex PCR; TCRdb stores just in-frame clones and leaves some out. This sample has 650,000 to 950,000 clones, with approximately 85% found just once. These data come from a study of shared T cell receptors in the human thymus. J was trimmed by 9 bases and V by 5 bases; bases with no gene match: 9. The CDR3 runs to 15 residues. Germline-derived CDR1 and CDR2 are MNHNS and SASEGT. The sample was also reused in another study, on human thymus T cells. That work states: Resected material from corrective heart surgery provided the thymus tissue analysed.

Sequenced sample: thymocytes. The V gene is TRBV6-1, the J gene TRBJ2-1; 11 bases are shared with TRBD2. This TCR came from a girl less than two years old with a congenital heart defect. DNA for the CDR3: TGTGCCAGCAGTTCCTTAGCGGGGGGGCCGGGTGAGCAGTTCTTC. Translated, it gives CASSSLAGGPGEQFF.